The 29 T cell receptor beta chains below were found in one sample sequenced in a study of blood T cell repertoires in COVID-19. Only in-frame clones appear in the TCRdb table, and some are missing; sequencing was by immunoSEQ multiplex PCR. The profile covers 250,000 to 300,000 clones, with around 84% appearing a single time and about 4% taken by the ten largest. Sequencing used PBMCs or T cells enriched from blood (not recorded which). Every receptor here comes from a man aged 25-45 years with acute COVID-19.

For the CDR3, the DNA is TGTGCCAGCAGCTTGATAGAGGACACCTCACAGAAACTGTTTTTT. This sequence encodes CASSLIEDTSQKLFF. This chain uses TRBV5-5 with TRBJ1-4, with D maybe TRBD1 (5 bases). The germline gives CDR1 SGHKS, CDR2 YYEKEE (reference sequence). The V end lost 1 base, the J end lost 11 bases, and 18 bases lay between the germline ends. This CDR3 comprises 15 residues.

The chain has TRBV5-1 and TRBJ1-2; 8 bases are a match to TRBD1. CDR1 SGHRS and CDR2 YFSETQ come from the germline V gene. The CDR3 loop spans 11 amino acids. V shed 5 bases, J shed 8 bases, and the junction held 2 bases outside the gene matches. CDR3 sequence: CASRTGAGYTF. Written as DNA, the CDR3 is TGCGCCAGCAGGACAGGGGCCGGCTACACCTTC.

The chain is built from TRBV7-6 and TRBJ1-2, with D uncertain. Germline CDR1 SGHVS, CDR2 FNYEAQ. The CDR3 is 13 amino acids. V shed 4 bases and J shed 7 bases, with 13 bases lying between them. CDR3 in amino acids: CASSSRSLGGYTF. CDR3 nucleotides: TGTGCCAGCAGCTCACGGTCCCTAGGTGGCTACACCTTC.

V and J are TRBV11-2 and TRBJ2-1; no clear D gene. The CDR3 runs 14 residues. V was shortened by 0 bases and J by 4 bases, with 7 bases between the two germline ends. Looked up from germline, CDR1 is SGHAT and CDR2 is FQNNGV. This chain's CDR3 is CASSLERSYNEQFF. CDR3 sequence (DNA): TGTGCCAGCAGCTTAGAGCGTTCTTACAATGAGCAGTTCTTC.

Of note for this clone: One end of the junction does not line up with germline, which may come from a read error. In DNA form, the CDR3 reads TGTGCCAGCAGCTTGGTACAGGGGTACCAAGAGACCCAGTACTTC. Residues: CASSLVQGYQETQYF. The chain employs TRBV5-1 and TRBJ2-5; TRBD1 aligns across 7 bases. This CDR3 has 15 amino acids. Germline CDR1 and CDR2: SGHRS and YFSETQ.

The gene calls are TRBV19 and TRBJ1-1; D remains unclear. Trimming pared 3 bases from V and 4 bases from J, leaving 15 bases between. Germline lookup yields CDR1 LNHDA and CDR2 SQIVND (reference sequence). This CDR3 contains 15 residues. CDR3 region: CASSIYPGGGTEAFF. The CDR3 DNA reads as TGTGCCAGTAGTATCTACCCAGGTGGTGGCACTGAAGCTTTCTTT. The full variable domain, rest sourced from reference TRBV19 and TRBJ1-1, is DGGITQSPKYLFRKEGQNVTLSCEQNLNHDAMYWYRQDPGQGLRLIYYSQIVNDFQKGDIAEGYSVSREKKESFPLTVTSAQKNPTAFYLCASSIYPGGGTEAFFGQGTRLTVV.

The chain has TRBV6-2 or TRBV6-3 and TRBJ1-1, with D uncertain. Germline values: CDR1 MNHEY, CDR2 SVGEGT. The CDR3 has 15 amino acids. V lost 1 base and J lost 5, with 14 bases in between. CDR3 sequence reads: CASSYYGLRVTEAFF. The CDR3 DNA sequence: TGTGCCAGCAGTTACTACGGCCTTCGGGTAACTGAAGCTTTCTTT.

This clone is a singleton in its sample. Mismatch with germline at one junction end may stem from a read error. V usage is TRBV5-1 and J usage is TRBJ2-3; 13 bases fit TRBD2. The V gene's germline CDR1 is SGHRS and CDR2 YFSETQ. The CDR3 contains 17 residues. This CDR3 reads CASSFDTSGRATDTQYF. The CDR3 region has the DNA TGTGCCAGCAGCTTCGACACTAGCGGGAGGGCCACAGATACGCAGTATTTT.

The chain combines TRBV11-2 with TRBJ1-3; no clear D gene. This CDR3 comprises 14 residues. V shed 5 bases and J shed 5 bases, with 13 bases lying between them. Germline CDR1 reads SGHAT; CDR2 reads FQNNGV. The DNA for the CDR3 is TGTGCCAGCAGCGGTCGGGGAGCTCGAAACACCATATATTTT. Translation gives CASSGRGARNTIYF.

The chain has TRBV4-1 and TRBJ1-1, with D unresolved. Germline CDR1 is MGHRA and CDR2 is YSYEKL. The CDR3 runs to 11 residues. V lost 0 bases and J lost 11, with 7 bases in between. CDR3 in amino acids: CASSQESWAFF. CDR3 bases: TGCGCCAGCAGCCAAGAAAGCTGGGCTTTCTTT.

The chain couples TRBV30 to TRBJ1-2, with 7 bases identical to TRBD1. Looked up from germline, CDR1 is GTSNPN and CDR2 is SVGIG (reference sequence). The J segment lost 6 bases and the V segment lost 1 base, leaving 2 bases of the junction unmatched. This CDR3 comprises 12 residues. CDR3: CAWSDTGDGYTF. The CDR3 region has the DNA TGTGCCTGGAGTGACACAGGGGATGGCTACACCTTC.

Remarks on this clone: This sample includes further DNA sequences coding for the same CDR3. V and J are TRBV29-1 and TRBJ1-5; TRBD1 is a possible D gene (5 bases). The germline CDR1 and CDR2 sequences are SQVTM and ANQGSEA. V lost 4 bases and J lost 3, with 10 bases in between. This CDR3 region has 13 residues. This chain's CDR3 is CSVGQGPNQPQHF. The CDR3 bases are TGCAGCGTTGGTCAGGGTCCCAATCAGCCCCAGCATTTT.

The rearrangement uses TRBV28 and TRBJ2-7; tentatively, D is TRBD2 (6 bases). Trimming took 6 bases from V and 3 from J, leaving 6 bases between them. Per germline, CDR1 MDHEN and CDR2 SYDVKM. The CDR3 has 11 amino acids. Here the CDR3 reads CASRRGYEQYV. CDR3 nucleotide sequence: TGTGCCAGCAGGCGGGGCTACGAGCAGTACGTC.

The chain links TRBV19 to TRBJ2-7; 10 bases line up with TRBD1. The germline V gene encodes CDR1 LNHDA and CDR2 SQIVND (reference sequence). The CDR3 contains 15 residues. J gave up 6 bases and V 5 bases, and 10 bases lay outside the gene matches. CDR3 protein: CASSPTGTGVLEQYV. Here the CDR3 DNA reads TGTGCCAGTAGTCCAACCGGGACAGGGGTCCTCGAGCAGTACGTC.

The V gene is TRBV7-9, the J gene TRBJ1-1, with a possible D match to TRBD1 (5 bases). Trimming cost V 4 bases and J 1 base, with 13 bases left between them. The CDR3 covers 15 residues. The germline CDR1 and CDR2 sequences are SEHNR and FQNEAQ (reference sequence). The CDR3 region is CASSSRATANTEAFF. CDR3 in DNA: TGTGCCAGCAGCTCACGCGCGACAGCGAACACTGAAGCTTTCTTT. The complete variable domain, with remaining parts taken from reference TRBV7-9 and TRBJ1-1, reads DTGVSQNPRHKITKRGQNVTFRCDPISEHNRLYWYRQTLGQGPEFLTYFQNEAQLEKSRLLSDRFSAERPKGSFSTLEIQRTEQGDSAMYLCASSSRATANTEAFFGQGTRLTVV.

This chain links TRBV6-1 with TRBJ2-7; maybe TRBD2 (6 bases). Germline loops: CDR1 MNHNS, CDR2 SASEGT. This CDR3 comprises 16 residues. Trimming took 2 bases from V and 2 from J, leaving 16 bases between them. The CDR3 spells CASSEMGTGGTYEQYV. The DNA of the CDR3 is TGTGCCAGCAGTGAAATGGGCACGGGCGGGACCTACGAGCAGTACGTC.

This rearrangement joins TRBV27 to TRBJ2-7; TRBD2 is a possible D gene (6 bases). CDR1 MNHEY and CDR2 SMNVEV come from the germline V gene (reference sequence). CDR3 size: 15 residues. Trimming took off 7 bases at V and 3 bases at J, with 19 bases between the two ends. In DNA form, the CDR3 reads TGTGCCAGCACTGTGTGGCGGGATGGGGTCTACGAGCAGTACGTC. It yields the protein CASTVWRDGVYEQYV.

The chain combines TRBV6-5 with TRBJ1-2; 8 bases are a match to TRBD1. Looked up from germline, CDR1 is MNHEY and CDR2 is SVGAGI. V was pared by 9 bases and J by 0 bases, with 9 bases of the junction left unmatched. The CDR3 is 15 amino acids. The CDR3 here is CASDRTGGANYGYTF. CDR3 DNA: TGTGCCAGTGACCGCACAGGGGGAGCTAACTATGGCTACACCTTC.

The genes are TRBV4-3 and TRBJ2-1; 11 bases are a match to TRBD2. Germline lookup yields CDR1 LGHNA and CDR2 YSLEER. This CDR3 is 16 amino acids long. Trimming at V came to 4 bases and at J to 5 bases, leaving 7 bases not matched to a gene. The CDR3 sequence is CASSRVAGGRDNEQFF. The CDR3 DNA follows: TGCGCCAGCAGCCGAGTAGCGGGAGGGCGTGACAATGAGCAGTTCTTC.

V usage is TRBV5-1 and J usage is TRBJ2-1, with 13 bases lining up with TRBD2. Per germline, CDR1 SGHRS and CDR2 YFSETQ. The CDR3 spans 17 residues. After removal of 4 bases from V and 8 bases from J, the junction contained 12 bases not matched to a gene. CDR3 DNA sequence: TGCGCCAGCAGCCCCGGGGGACTAGCGGGGATTCTGGATGAGCAGTTCTTC. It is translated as CASSPGGLAGILDEQFF.

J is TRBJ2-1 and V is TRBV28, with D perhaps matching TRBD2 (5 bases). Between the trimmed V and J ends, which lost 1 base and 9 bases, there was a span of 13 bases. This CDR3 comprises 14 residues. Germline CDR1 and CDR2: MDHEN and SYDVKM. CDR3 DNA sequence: TGTGCCAGCAGTTTATTATCTAATGCGGGTGAGCAGTTCTTC. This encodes CASSLLSNAGEQFF.

Written as DNA, the CDR3 is TGTGCCAGCAGCTTTAGCGGGGGGGCCAGCAATGAGCAGTTCTTC. Translated, it gives CASSFSGGASNEQFF. The rearrangement links TRBV11-2 to TRBJ2-1; 11 bases agree with TRBD2. CDR3 length equals 15 residues. Trimming cost V 3 bases and J 6 bases; bases outside gene matches: 4. The germline V gene encodes CDR1 SGHAT and CDR2 FQNNGV. Full variable domain (rest looked up from reference TRBV11-2 and TRBJ2-1): EAGVAQSPRYKIIEKRQSVAFWCNPISGHATLYWYQQILGQGPKLLIQFQNNGVVDDSQLPKDRFSAERLKGVDSTLKIQPAKLEDSAVYLCASSFSGGASNEQFFGPGTRLTVL.

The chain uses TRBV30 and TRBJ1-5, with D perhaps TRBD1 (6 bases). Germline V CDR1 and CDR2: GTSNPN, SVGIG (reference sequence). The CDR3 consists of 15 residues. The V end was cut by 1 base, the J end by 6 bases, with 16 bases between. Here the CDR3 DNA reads TGTGCCTGGAGTGCCCCGATGGGGGCAGGTCAGCCCCAGCATTTT. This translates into CAWSAPMGAGQPQHF.

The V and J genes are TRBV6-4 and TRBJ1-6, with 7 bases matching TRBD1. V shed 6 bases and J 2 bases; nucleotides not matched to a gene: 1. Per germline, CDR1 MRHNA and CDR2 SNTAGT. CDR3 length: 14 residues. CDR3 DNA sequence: TGTGCCAGCAGGCAGGGGGCCTATAATTCACCCCTCCACTTT. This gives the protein CASRQGAYNSPLHF.

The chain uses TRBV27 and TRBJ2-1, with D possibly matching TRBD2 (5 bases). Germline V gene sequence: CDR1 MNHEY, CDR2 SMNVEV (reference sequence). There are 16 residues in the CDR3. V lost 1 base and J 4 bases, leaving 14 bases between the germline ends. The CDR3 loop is CASSLWASGEYNEQFF. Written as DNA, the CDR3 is TGTGCCAGCAGTTTATGGGCCAGCGGAGAGTACAATGAGCAGTTCTTC.

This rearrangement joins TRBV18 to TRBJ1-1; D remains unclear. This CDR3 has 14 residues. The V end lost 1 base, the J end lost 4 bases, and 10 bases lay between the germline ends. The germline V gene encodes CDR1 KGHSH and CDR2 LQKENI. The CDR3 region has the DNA TGTGCCAGCTCACCACTCCAGGAGGGCACTGAAGCTTTCTTT. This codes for CASSPLQEGTEAFF.

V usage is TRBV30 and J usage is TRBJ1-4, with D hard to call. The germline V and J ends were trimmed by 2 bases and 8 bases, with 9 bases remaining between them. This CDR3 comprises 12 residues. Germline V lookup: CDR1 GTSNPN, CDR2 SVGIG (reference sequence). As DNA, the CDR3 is TGTGCCTGGAGTCCGAGCCGGGAAAAACTGTTTTTT. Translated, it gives CAWSPSREKLFF.

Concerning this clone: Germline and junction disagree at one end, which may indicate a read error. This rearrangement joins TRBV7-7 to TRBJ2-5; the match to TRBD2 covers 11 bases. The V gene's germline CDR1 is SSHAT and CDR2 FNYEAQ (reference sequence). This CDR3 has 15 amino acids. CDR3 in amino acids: CASSVSGRELETQYF. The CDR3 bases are TGTGCTAGCAGCGTTAGCGGGAGGGAATTAGAGACCCAGTACTTC. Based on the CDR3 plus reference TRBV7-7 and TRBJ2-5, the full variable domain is GAGVSQSPRYKVTKRGQDVTLRCDPISSHATLYWYQQALGQGPEFLTYFNYEAQPDKSGLPSDRFSAERPEGSISTLTIQRTEQRDSAMYRCASSVSGRELETQYFGPGTRLLVL.

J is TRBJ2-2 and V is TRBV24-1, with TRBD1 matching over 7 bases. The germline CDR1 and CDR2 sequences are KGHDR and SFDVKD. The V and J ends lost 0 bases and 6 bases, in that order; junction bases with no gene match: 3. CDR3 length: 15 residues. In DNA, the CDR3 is TGTGCCACCAGTGATTTGGGACAGGCCCCCGGGGAGCTGTTTTTT. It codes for CATSDLGQAPGELFF.